Below, 18 T cell receptor beta chains from the same sample are listed, as sequenced in a study of T cells after somatic rescue of genetic block. Libraries were prepared by immunoSEQ multiplex PCR; TCRdb keeps only in-frame clonotypes and omits some of them. The sample records approximately 110,000 clones, about 89% being singletons. Specimen: peripheral blood mononuclear cells (PBMCs). The receptor source for this set is a woman under 30.

The chain carries TRBV7-2 and TRBJ1-1, with no clear D. Trimming left V 1 base short and J 1 base short, with 10 bases between. From germline, CDR1 is SGHTA and CDR2 FQGNSA. The CDR3 is 15 amino acids. CDR3 bases: TGTGCCAGCAGCTTAGGATGGGGAAGGAACACTGAAGCTTTCTTT. Translation gives CASSLGWGRNTEAFF.

The chain links TRBV27 to TRBJ1-2; D call uncertain. Trimming removed 3 bases from V and 4 bases from J, with 12 bases in between. Germline V lookup: CDR1 MNHEY, CDR2 SMNVEV (reference sequence). The CDR3 consists of 14 residues. The CDR3 reads CASSFSLGPYGYTF. CDR3 bases: TGTGCCAGCAGTTTCTCTCTCGGGCCCTATGGCTACACCTTC.

The gene calls are TRBV5-1 and TRBJ1-6; D gene ambiguous. This CDR3 comprises 13 residues. Per the germline V gene, CDR1 is SGHRS and CDR2 is YFSETQ. Trimming took 4 bases from V and 9 from J, leaving 11 bases between them. CDR3 in amino acids: CASSTELGSPLHF. CDR3 bases: TGCGCCAGCAGCACCGAATTGGGTTCACCCCTCCACTTT. Full variable domain (outside the CDR3, taken from reference TRBV5-1 and TRBJ1-6): KAGVTQTPRYLIKTRGQQVTLSCSPISGHRSVSWYQQTPGQGLQFLFEYFSETQRNKGNFPGRFSGRQFSNSRSEMNVSTLELGDSALYLCASSTELGSPLHFGNGTRLTVT.

As to this clone: As the CDR3 is not closed by the conserved phenylalanine or tryptophan, this likely results from a read error. The chain is built from TRBV6-5 and TRBJ1-1; D may be TRBD1 (5 bases). Germline loops: CDR1 MNHEY, CDR2 SVGAGI. The V and J ends lost 4 bases and 3 bases respectively, with 12 bases between them. The CDR3 extends over 14 amino acids. This CDR3 reads CASSSLGGHTEAFS. For the CDR3, the DNA is TGTGCCAGCAGTTCCTTGGGGGGACACACTGAAGCTTTCTCT.

The chain joins TRBV2 to TRBJ1-2, with no clear D. Trimming removed 3 bases from V and 7 bases from J, with 6 bases in between. The CDR3 has 11 amino acids. Germline loops: CDR1 SNHLY, CDR2 FYNNEI. Here the CDR3 DNA reads TGTGCCAGCAGTGAGGAGATTGGCTACACCTTC. Translating gives CASSEEIGYTF.

This chain uses TRBV5-1 with TRBJ1-6; 7 nucleotides agree with TRBD1. CDR1 and CDR2 from the germline V gene are SGHRS and YFSETQ. The CDR3 runs to 15 residues. The V and J ends lost 4 bases and 6 bases, in that order; junction bases with no gene match: 7. The CDR3 DNA reads as TGCGCCAGCAGCAACCACAGGGGTGGTAATTCACCCCTCCACTTT. Its translation is CASSNHRGGNSPLHF. The full variable domain, in which reference TRBV5-1 and TRBJ1-6 provide the parts outside the CDR3, is KAGVTQTPRYLIKTRGQQVTLSCSPISGHRSVSWYQQTPGQGLQFLFEYFSETQRNKGNFPGRFSGRQFSNSRSEMNVSTLELGDSALYLCASSNHRGGNSPLHFGNGTRLTVT.

This clone was recorded only once. The V call is TRBV5-4, the J call TRBJ2-7; TRBD1 aligns across 8 bases. The CDR3 runs to 15 residues. CDR1 is SGHNT and CDR2 is YYREEE in the germline V gene (reference sequence). Germline trimming cut 4 bases from V and 5 bases from J; bases unmatched to any gene: 11. This chain's CDR3 is CASSPGTGPWDEQYF. DNA of the CDR3: TGTGCCAGCAGCCCCGGGACAGGCCCGTGGGACGAGCAGTACTTC.

This chain links TRBV28 with TRBJ2-4; D not certain. From germline, CDR1 is MDHEN and CDR2 SYDVKM. The length of the CDR3 is 13 residues. V was clipped by 7 bases and J by 1 base, with 8 bases between them. CDR3 DNA sequence: TGTGCCAGCAAAAGGGTTGCCAAAAACATTCAGTACTTC. Encoded protein: CASKRVAKNIQYF.

This clone was seen once. The V call is TRBV28, the J call TRBJ2-7; no reliable D call. Deletions cut 1 base from V and 2 bases from J, with 6 bases between. This CDR3 contains 13 residues. Germline V gene data show CDR1 as MDHEN and CDR2 as SYDVKM. Here the CDR3 reads CASSLYGTYEQYF. In nucleotides, the CDR3 is TGTGCCAGCAGTTTATACGGAACCTACGAGCAGTACTTC.

The rearrangement uses TRBV5-1 and TRBJ2-1; 7 bases align to TRBD1. The J segment lost 4 bases and the V segment lost 4 bases, leaving 5 bases of the junction unmatched. This CDR3 comprises 14 residues. CDR1 SGHRS and CDR2 YFSETQ come from the germline V gene. Written as DNA, the CDR3 is TGCGCCAGCAGCGTCGGGACAGAGTACAATGAGCAGTTCTTC. Its translation: CASSVGTEYNEQFF.

The rearrangement links TRBV30 to TRBJ2-1, with D tentatively TRBD2 (7 bases). The V end was cut by 0 bases, the J end by 10 bases, with 13 bases between. The CDR3 has 13 amino acids. Germline loops: CDR1 GTSNPN, CDR2 SVGIG (reference sequence). CDR3 sequence (DNA): TGTGCCTGGAGTGTACGAGGGGGGGGCGAGCAGTTCTTC. Protein sequence: CAWSVRGGGEQFF.

The rearrangement links TRBV21-1 to TRBJ2-3; the table's TRBD2 call for D was not verified on the DNA. TRBV21-1 is a pseudogene. CDR3 length equals 17 residues. DNA of the CDR3: TGTGCCAGCAGCAAACCCCATCTGACTAGCGGGGGAGATACGCAGTATTTT. This sequence encodes CASSKPHLTSGGDTQYF.

The V call is TRBV18, the J call TRBJ1-2; 10 nucleotides line up with TRBD1. J lost 3 bases, V lost 5 bases, and 3 bases had no gene match. The germline gives CDR1 KGHSH, CDR2 LQKENI. The CDR3 is 14 amino acids. The CDR3, as DNA: TGTGCCAGCTCATTCGGGACAGGGGACTATGGCTACACCTTC. This translates into CASSFGTGDYGYTF.

The rearrangement links TRBV4-1 to TRBJ2-7, with TRBD2 as a possible D gene (6 bases). V dropped 1 base and J dropped 9 bases, with 10 bases sitting between them. The V gene's germline CDR1 is MGHRA and CDR2 YSYEKL. This CDR3 contains 12 residues. The CDR3 sequence: CASSQGEAVQYF. The CDR3, as DNA: TGCGCCAGCAGCCAAGGGGAGGCGGTGCAGTACTTC.

This clone has only one observation. J is TRBJ2-7 and V is TRBV6-6, with D possibly being TRBD1 (7 bases). V was shortened by 6 bases and J by 4 bases, with 19 bases between the two germline ends. The CDR3 is 15 amino acids. CDR1 is MNHNY and CDR2 is SVGAGI in the germline V gene (reference sequence). The CDR3 nucleotides are TGTGCCAGCAGCCCTTCAGGAGGGGGCCTTTACGAGCAGTACTTC. Translating gives CASSPSGGGLYEQYF.

The rearrangement uses TRBV27 and TRBJ1-1, with a weak D call TRBD1 (6 bases). Germline V CDR1 and CDR2: MNHEY, SMNVEV (reference sequence). V dropped 6 bases and J dropped 0 bases, with 8 bases sitting between them. The CDR3 sequence is 13 residues long. CDR3 in amino acids: CASRQGMNTEAFF. In DNA, the CDR3 is TGTGCCAGCAGACAGGGCATGAACACTGAAGCTTTCTTT.

The rearrangement uses TRBV7-2 and TRBJ1-1, with 7 positions matching TRBD1. There are 13 residues in the CDR3. The J segment lost 5 bases and the V segment lost 6 bases, leaving 6 bases of the junction unmatched. The germline gives CDR1 SGHTA, CDR2 FQGNSA. The CDR3 DNA reads as TGTGCCAGCAGTCGGAGGGGGCTTACTGAAGCTTTCTTT. Translating it yields CASSRRGLTEAFF.

This chain connects TRBV6-1 to TRBJ2-4; D call uncertain. Germline-derived CDR1 and CDR2 are MNHNS and SASEGT. Trimming pared 1 base from V and 4 bases from J, leaving 20 bases between. The CDR3 runs 18 residues. CDR3 bases: TGTGCCAGCAGTGAAGAGATATTCAAAGGCCAGAGGAAAAACATTCAGTACTTC. This encodes CASSEEIFKGQRKNIQYF.